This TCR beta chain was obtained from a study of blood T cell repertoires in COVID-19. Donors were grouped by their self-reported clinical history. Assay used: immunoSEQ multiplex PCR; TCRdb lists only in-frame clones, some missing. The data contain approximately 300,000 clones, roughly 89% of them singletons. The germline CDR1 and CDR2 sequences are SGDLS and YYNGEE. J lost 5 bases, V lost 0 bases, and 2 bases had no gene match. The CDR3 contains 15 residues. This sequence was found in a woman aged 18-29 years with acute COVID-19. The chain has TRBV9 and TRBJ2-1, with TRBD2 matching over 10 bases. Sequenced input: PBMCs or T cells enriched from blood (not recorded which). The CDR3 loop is CASSVVGTSDNEQFF. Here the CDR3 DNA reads TGTGCCAGCAGCGTAGTGGGGACTAGCGACAATGAGCAGTTCTTC.